This TCR beta chain is drawn from a study of tumour-infiltrating T cells in Burkitt lymphoma. Sequenced by immunoSEQ multiplex PCR; TCRdb stores in-frame clones only, minus some. The sample has about 46,000 clones, more than 25% seen once. J gave up 7 bases and V 2 bases, and 6 bases lay outside the gene matches. Germline CDR1 and CDR2: MNHNS and SASEGT. The CDR3 is 15 amino acids. This TCR came from a human donor with Burkitt lymphoma. Sequencing used tumor tissue. The chain is built from TRBV6-1 and TRBJ2-2, with 8 nucleotides matching TRBD1. The CDR3 spells CASSEHTGGIGELFF. Here the CDR3 DNA reads TGTGCCAGCAGTGAACATACAGGGGGAATCGGGGAGCTGTTTTTT.